Shown below are 20 T cell receptor beta chains from a single sample sequenced in a study of cytomegalovirus exposure and HLA in healthy donors. Use of 60 Vbeta and 13 Jbeta primers characterized the PCR. TCRdb's table, derived via immunoSEQ multiplex PCR, lists solely in-frame clones and lacks some. The sample table sets out fewer than 60,000 clones. The sample was PBMCs. The receptors derive from a middle-aged woman in good health and CMV-seronegative.

The genes are TRBV19 and TRBJ2-7; the D gene is possibly TRBD2 (5 bases). Trimming shortened V by 9 bases and J by 0 bases, and 12 bases separated the two germline ends. The germline V gene encodes CDR1 LNHDA and CDR2 SQIVND (reference sequence). The CDR3 runs to 13 residues. Written as DNA, the CDR3 is TGTGCCAGCAGAAGCGGTAGCTCCTACGAGCAGTACTTC. Amino acid sequence: CASRSGSSYEQYF.

The V and J genes are TRBV5-1 and TRBJ1-6; 9 positions match TRBD1. Germline values: CDR1 SGHRS, CDR2 YFSETQ. With V trimmed by 4 bases and J by 10 bases, 12 bases remained unmatched. This CDR3 has 16 amino acids. The CDR3 coding sequence is TGCGCCAGCAGCCCGGGACAGGGCGGTGTCGGATCACCCCTCCACTTT. Encoded protein: CASSPGQGGVGSPLHF.

The chain uses TRBV30 and TRBJ1-4, with 7 bases that match TRBD1. CDR3 size: 14 residues. The trim removed 4 bases at V and 3 bases at J, leaving 5 bases unmatched. CDR1 is GTSNPN, CDR2 SVGIG, per germline (reference sequence). The CDR3 sequence: CAWTVGGPNEKLFF. In DNA, the CDR3 is TGTGCCTGGACTGTAGGGGGCCCTAATGAAAAACTGTTTTTT.

The chain has TRBV6-8 and TRBJ1-4; TRBD1 agrees at 8 bases. The germline V gene encodes CDR1 MNHGY and CDR2 SAAAGT. The trim removed 6 bases at V and 3 bases at J, leaving 3 bases unmatched. There are 14 residues in the CDR3. The CDR3 nucleotides are TGTGCCAGCAGCATGACAGGGGCTAATGAAAAACTGTTTTTT. This codes for CASSMTGANEKLFF.

The chain has TRBV15 and TRBJ1-1, with D perhaps TRBD1 (5 bases). The germline V gene encodes CDR1 LNHNV and CDR2 YYDKDF (reference sequence). The CDR3 totals 13 residues. V lost 0 bases, J lost 9 bases, and 11 bases lay in between. The CDR3 loop reads CATSRDRQSQAFF. The CDR3 region has the DNA TGTGCCACCAGCAGAGACAGACAGAGCCAAGCTTTCTTT.

The V call is TRBV28, the J call TRBJ1-2; D unresolved. Germline V gene data show CDR1 as MDHEN and CDR2 as SYDVKM. Deletions cut 7 bases from V and 6 bases from J, with 18 bases between. This CDR3 has 14 residues. The CDR3 DNA reads as TGTGCCAGCACCTCCCCAGGCCTCCTTGATGGCTACACCTTC. It is translated as CASTSPGLLDGYTF.

In the case of this clone: Compared with germline, one end of the junction differs, possibly owing to a read error. The CDR3, as DNA: TGTGTCAGTAGTAATCCAGCGGGGAGCTCCTACGAGCAGTACTTC. Protein product: CVSSNPAGSSYEQYF. The rearrangement joins TRBV19 to TRBJ2-7; 7 nucleotides agree with TRBD2. Germline lookup yields CDR1 LNHDA and CDR2 SQIVND (reference sequence). The length of the CDR3 is 15 residues.

This sequence joins TRBV18 and TRBJ1-1; 10 bases match TRBD1. V lost 1 base, J lost 6 bases, and 8 bases stayed unmatched. Germline CDR1 KGHSH, CDR2 LQKENI. The CDR3 loop spans 16 amino acids. CDR3 in amino acids: CASSPLEGTGAAEAFF. CDR3 coding DNA: TGTGCCAGCTCACCACTCGAGGGGACAGGGGCGGCTGAAGCTTTCTTT.

V and J are TRBV5-6 and TRBJ2-3; D not resolved. The CDR3 spans 15 residues. Germline-derived CDR1 and CDR2 are SGHDT and YYEEEE. V lost 0 bases and J 0 bases, leaving 8 bases between the germline ends. The CDR3 spells CASSLDSFSTDTQYF. The DNA for the CDR3 is TGTGCCAGCAGCTTGGATTCTTTCAGCACAGATACGCAGTATTTT.

The chain combines TRBV6-7 with TRBJ2-7, with TRBD1 matching over 9 bases. TRBV6-7 is placed among ORFs of uncertain function. CDR3 length: 12 residues. The CDR3: CADRQGDYEQYF. In DNA form, the CDR3 reads TGTGCTGATCGACAGGGGGACTACGAGCAGTACTTC.

The CDR3 DNA reads as TGTGCCAGCAGCTTAGGCCGGACAGGTCAGAACACTGAAGCTTTCTTT. This codes for CASSLGRTGQNTEAFF. The J gene is TRBJ1-1, the V gene TRBV7-8; 7 nucleotides agree with TRBD1. Germline V gene lookup returns CDR1 SGHVS and CDR2 FQNEAQ. The CDR3 extends over 16 amino acids. The V segment lost 1 base and the J segment 1 base; nucleotides outside the gene matches: 6. The entire variable domain, with the rest obtained from reference TRBV7-8 and TRBJ1-1, is as follows: GAGVSQSPRYKVAKRGQDVALRCDPISGHVSLFWYQQALGQGPEFLTYFQNEAQLDKSGLPSDRFFAERPEGSVSTLKIQRTQQEDSAVYLCASSLGRTGQNTEAFFGQGTRLTVV.

The chain uses TRBV30 and TRBJ1-6, with TRBD1 as a possible D gene (6 bases). The germline V gene encodes CDR1 GTSNPN and CDR2 SVGIG (reference sequence). V was pared by 2 bases and J by 2 bases, with 16 bases between. This CDR3 spans 17 amino acids. The DNA of the CDR3 is TGTGCCTGGAGTCCGACCGGGGGGGGCACCTATAATTCACCCCTCCACTTT. Translating gives CAWSPTGGGTYNSPLHF. Filled out from reference TRBV30 and TRBJ1-6, the complete variable domain reads SQTIHQWPATLVQPVGSPLSLECTVEGTSNPNLYWYRQAAGRGLQLLFYSVGIGQISSEVPQNLSASRPQDRQFILSSKKLLLSDSGFYLCAWSPTGGGTYNSPLHFGNGTRLTVT.

This chain connects TRBV6-6 to TRBJ2-7; perhaps TRBD1 as D (5 bases). The CDR3 consists of 16 residues. V lost 2 bases, J lost 0 bases, and 14 bases lay in between. Germline CDR1 and CDR2: MNHNY and SVGAGI (reference sequence). The CDR3 DNA follows: TGTGCCAGCAGTTACCCTCCAAGGGGTTACTCCTACGAGCAGTACTTC. It encodes CASSYPPRGYSYEQYF.

The rearrangement links TRBV19 to TRBJ1-2, with D perhaps matching TRBD1 (6 bases). The V end lost 3 bases, the J end lost 8 bases, and 13 bases lay between the germline ends. The CDR3 contains 13 residues. Germline V gives CDR1 LNHDA, CDR2 SQIVND (reference sequence). The CDR3 DNA reads as TGTGCCAGTAGTATCGAGGGGGAAAGAGGCTACACCTTC. Translation gives CASSIEGERGYTF.

The rearrangement links TRBV5-1 to TRBJ2-5, with 15 bases lining up with TRBD2. From germline, CDR1 is SGHRS and CDR2 YFSETQ. The CDR3 extends over 18 amino acids. Germline trimming cut 3 bases from V and 4 bases from J; bases unmatched to any gene: 10. The CDR3 is CASSWAGGLAGGVETQYF. The CDR3 DNA sequence: TGCGCCAGCAGCTGGGCCGGGGGACTAGCGGGGGGCGTAGAGACCCAGTACTTC.

The rearrangement joins TRBV6-5 to TRBJ1-5; D might be TRBD1 (6 bases). V lost 5 bases, J lost 7 bases, and 12 bases lay in between. This CDR3 has 13 residues. Per the germline V gene, CDR1 is MNHEY and CDR2 is SVGAGI. In DNA form, the CDR3 reads TGTGCCAGCAGTACAGGGCAGCAGCAGCCCCAGCATTTT. Translation: CASSTGQQQPQHF.

The chain combines TRBV2 with TRBJ2-5; D remains ambiguous. Germline V gene lookup returns CDR1 SNHLY and CDR2 FYNNEI. There are 11 residues in the CDR3. V shed 6 bases and J shed 9 bases, with 11 bases lying between them. In nucleotides, the CDR3 is TGTGCCAGCAGGCTCGACTTCTCCCAGTACTTC. Amino acid sequence: CASRLDFSQYF.

The chain has TRBV6-1 and TRBJ1-6, with TRBD1 matching 7 bases. Trimming took 3 bases from V and 7 from J; bases not matched to a gene: 6. This CDR3 comprises 15 residues. CDR1 and CDR2 (germline): MNHNS, SASEGT. CDR3: CASSDYRGKNSPLHF. DNA of the CDR3: TGTGCCAGCAGTGATTACAGGGGTAAGAATTCACCCCTCCACTTT.

The J gene is TRBJ2-2, the V gene TRBV7-9; the D is unclear. Trimming took 1 base from V and 4 from J, leaving 13 bases between them. The V gene's germline CDR1 is SEHNR and CDR2 FQNEAQ (reference sequence). The CDR3 covers 16 residues. CDR3 residues: CASSLDLRPGTGELFF. The CDR3 region has the DNA TGTGCCAGCAGCTTAGACCTTAGACCGGGCACCGGGGAGCTGTTTTTT.

The V and J genes are TRBV18 and TRBJ1-2; D uncertain. The germline V gene has CDR1 KGHSH and CDR2 LQKENI. Between the trimmed V and J ends, which lost 3 bases and 8 bases, there was a span of 19 bases. CDR3 length: 15 amino acids. In nucleotides, the CDR3 is TGTGCCAGCTCACCGAGGGAAGGATCCCAGGACGGCTACACCTTC. Translation gives CASSPREGSQDGYTF.